This note documents a single TCR beta chain sequence. This sample is drawn from a study of T cells in Graves' hyperthyroidism and ophthalmopathy. The ends lost 0 bases at V and 7 bases at J; junction bases unmatched: 8. The germline CDR1 and CDR2 sequences are SGHNT and YENEEA. The CDR3 is 16 amino acids. Newly diagnosed hyperthyroidism patients aged 18 to 65 years had disease lasting under 2 months. Researchers took RNA transcripts and amplified the TCR beta CDR3 regions from them. The HTBI primer set served for first-round RT-PCR of the TCR CDR3. Each CDR3 protein is one row after TCRdb ran MiXCR on the multiplex PCR reads. Of around 280,000 distinct CDR3 sequences listed, roughly 15% are singletons.

V gene TRBV11-3 combines with J gene TRBJ2-1, with 8 bases aligning to TRBD2. The receptor comes from a woman between 40 and 50 years old with Graves' hyperthyroidism. Sequenced sample: blood. The CDR3 protein is CASSLDLAGARNEQFF. The CDR3 DNA follows: TGTGCCAGCAGCTTAGATCTAGCGGGTGCTAGGAATGAGCAGTTCTTC.